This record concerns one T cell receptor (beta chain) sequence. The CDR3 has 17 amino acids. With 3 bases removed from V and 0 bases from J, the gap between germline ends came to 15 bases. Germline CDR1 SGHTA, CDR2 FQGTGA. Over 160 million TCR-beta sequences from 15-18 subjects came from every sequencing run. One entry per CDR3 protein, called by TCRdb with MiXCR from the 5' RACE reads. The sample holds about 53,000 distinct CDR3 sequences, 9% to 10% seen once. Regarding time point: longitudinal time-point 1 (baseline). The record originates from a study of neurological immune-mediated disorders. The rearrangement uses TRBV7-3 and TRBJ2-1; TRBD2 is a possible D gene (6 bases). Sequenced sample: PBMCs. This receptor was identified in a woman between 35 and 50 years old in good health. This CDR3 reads CASSLNSGKYSYNEQFF. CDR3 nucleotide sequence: TGTGCCAGCAGCTTGAATAGCGGAAAGTACTCCTACAATGAGCAGTTCTTC.